This T cell receptor beta chain was observed in a study of blood T cell repertoires in COVID-19. Study context: Italy, Spain and the United States were the sources of the convalescent and acute COVID-19 samples. The analysed material was cDNA or gDNA that came from T cells, B-cell-depleted T cells, or PBMCs.

As handled by the study authors: Estimation of nucleated cell counts was performed using reference gene primer amplification. Sequencing used immunoSEQ multiplex PCR; TCRdb keeps in-frame clones, though not all of them. The DNA gave D and trimming, while V, J and clone size come from that table. The table has about 140,000 clones, roughly 76% seen once. Trimming took 8 bases from V and 6 from J; bases not matched to a gene: 8. CDR3 length: 14 amino acids. Germline assignment: CDR1 MDHEN and CDR2 SYDVKM. The sequence derives from a woman between 50 and 59 years old with active or convalescent COVID-19. Material: peripheral blood. This chain connects TRBV28 to TRBJ1-5, with 9 bases lining up with TRBD1. The CDR3 loop reads CASWTGVLSQPQHF. DNA of the CDR3: TGTGCCAGCTGGACAGGGGTTCTCAGTCAGCCCCAGCATTTT.